Shown below are 5 T cell receptor beta chains from a single sample sequenced in a study of shared clonotypes between healthy human individuals. Some clones are missing from TCRdb's copy, which holds only in-frame ones; the method was immunoSEQ multiplex PCR. The sample comprises 2 million to 2.5 million clones, 85% to 95% of which are singletons, and under 0.45% rests with the top ten. The sample comprised naive CD4+ T cells from PBMCs. Subset: CD45RA+ positively selected. The receptors were gathered from a man between 18 and 35 years old in good health. Some clones in this sample may be carry-over from other donors' samples.

CDR3 amino acids: CASSQTGLANNEQFF. DNA of the CDR3: TGTGCCAGCAGTCAAACGGGACTAGCTAACAATGAGCAGTTCTTC. V and J are TRBV6-1 and TRBJ2-1; 9 positions agree with TRBD2. Germline lookup yields CDR1 MNHNS and CDR2 SASEGT. Germline trimming cut 5 bases from V and 5 bases from J; bases unmatched to any gene: 7. The CDR3 is 15 amino acids.

V and J are TRBV4-3 and TRBJ2-1; 11 bases map to TRBD2. The V gene end was trimmed by 0 bases and the J gene end by 1 base; junction bases not matched to a gene: 11. The CDR3 has 20 amino acids. In germline, CDR1 is LGHNA, CDR2 YSLEER. CDR3 nucleotides: TGCGCCAGCAGCCAAGATACCACTAGCGGGAGTCTAGTTTCCTACAATGAGCAGTTCTTC. Encoded protein: CASSQDTTSGSLVSYNEQFF.

The V gene is TRBV2, the J gene TRBJ2-7; TRBD1 matches at 9 bases. J gave up 2 bases and V 4 bases, and 6 bases lay outside the gene matches. The germline V gene encodes CDR1 SNHLY and CDR2 FYNNEI. The CDR3 loop spans 15 amino acids. The CDR3, as DNA: TGTGCCAGCAGTGGCGCCCGGACAGGGGCCTACGAGCAGTACTTC. It is translated as CASSGARTGAYEQYF.

V is TRBV5-6 and J is TRBJ1-1; D gene unclear. Germline V gene data show CDR1 as SGHDT and CDR2 as YYEEEE. This CDR3 is 15 amino acids long. V was cut by 4 bases and J by 4 bases, with 17 bases left in between. CDR3 coding DNA: TGTGCCAGCAGCCTTGTTTGGTTATCGGTCACTGAAGCTTTCTTT. Translating it yields CASSLVWLSVTEAFF.

As to this clone: Within the sample, other DNA sequences also encode this same CDR3. The V call is TRBV4-1, the J call TRBJ2-5; D may be TRBD2 (5 bases). The CDR3 totals 13 residues. With 1 base removed from V and 5 bases from J, the gap between germline ends came to 8 bases. The germline V gene has CDR1 MGHRA and CDR2 YSYEKL. CDR3 amino acids: CASSQVRGETQYF. CDR3 in DNA: TGCGCCAGCAGCCAAGTTCGAGGGGAGACCCAGTACTTC.